This TCR beta chain was profiled in a study of T cells in Graves' hyperthyroidism and ophthalmopathy. The CDR3 has 13 residues. V was shortened by 4 bases and J by 4 bases, with 9 bases between the two germline ends. Per germline, CDR1 KGHDR and CDR2 SFDVKD. This clonotype was found many times. Amplified TCR beta CDR3 regions came from RNA transcripts. Primed by the HTBI set, a first-round RT-PCR was run on the TCR CDR3. TCRdb re-derived calls from the multiplex PCR reads in MiXCR, one entry per CDR3 protein. Here the sample spans just under 750,000 distinct CDR3 sequences, just over 35% being singletons.

This receptor was obtained from a woman aged 35 to 49 with Graves' hyperthyroidism. The V and J genes are TRBV24-1 and TRBJ1-2, with unresolved D. The specimen was blood. The CDR3 here is CATSDPDTYGYTF. CDR3 in DNA: TGTGCCACCAGTGACCCTGACACCTATGGCTACACCTTC.